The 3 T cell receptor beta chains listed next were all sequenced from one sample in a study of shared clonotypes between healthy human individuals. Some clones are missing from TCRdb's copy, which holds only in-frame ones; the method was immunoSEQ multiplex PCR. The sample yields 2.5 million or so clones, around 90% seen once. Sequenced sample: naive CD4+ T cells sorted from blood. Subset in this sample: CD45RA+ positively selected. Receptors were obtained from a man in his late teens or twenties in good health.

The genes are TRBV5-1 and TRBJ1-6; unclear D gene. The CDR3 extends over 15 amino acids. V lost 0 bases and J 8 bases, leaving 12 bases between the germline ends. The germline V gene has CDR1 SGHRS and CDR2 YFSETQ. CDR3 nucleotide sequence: TGCGCCAGCAGCTTGGGACCAACCGGAGATTCACCCCTCCACTTT. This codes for CASSLGPTGDSPLHF.

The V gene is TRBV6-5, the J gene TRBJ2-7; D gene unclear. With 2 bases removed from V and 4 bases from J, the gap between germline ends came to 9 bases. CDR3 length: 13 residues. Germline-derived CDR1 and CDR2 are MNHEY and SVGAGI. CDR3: CASSYGPQYEQYF. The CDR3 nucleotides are TGTGCCAGCAGTTACGGGCCCCAATACGAGCAGTACTTC.

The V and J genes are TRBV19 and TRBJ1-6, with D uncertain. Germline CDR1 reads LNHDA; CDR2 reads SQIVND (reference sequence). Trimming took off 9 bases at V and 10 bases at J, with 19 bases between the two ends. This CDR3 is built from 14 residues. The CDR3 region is CASRPESGESPLHF. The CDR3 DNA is TGTGCCAGCCGACCGGAAAGTGGAGAGTCACCCCTCCACTTT.